This T cell receptor (beta chain) derives from a study of cytomegalovirus exposure and HLA in healthy donors. Study overall: In an earlier analysis, some 110 million unique TCR beta sequences were found from some 200 million T cells.

In regard to this clone: Its antigen is currently unknown.

V dropped 3 bases and J dropped 7; count of bases not matched to a gene: 12. This CDR3 contains 17 residues. From germline, CDR1 is MRHNA and CDR2 SNTAGT. Study-level points and caveats: For cytomegalovirus status, the classifier reportedly gave diagnoses with high specificity and sensitivity. Per a later analysis, roughly 17,000 TCR beta sequences showed association with HLA alleles at 0.05 false discovery rate.

Primers included in the PCR were 60 Vbeta and 13 Jbeta primers. The protocol was immunoSEQ multiplex PCR, while the TCRdb copy is restricted to in-frame clones and leaves out a portion. The sample comprises about 200,000 clones, around 80% of which are singletons, and 3.5% to 4% rests with the top ten. The receptor's source is a male donor in good health and CMV-seronegative. The V gene is TRBV6-4, the J gene TRBJ2-1; 10 nucleotides match TRBD1. The sequenced material came from PBMCs. In DNA, the CDR3 is TGTGCCAGCAGTGAGGGTTATTTGACAGGGGGCCGGAATGAGCAGTTCTTC. Translation gives CASSEGYLTGGRNEQFF.